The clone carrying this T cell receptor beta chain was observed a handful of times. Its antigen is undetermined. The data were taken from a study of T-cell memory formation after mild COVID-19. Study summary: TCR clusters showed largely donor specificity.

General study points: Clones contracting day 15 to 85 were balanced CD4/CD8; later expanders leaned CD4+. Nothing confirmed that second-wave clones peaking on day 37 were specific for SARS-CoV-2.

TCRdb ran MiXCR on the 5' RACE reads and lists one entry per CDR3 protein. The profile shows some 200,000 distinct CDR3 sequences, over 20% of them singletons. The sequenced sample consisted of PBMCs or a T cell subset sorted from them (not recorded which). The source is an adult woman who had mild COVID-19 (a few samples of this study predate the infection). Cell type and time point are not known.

This CDR3 reads CASSPRVGTTEAFF. The CDR3 DNA sequence: TGTGCCAGCAGTCCCCGGGTCGGAACCACTGAAGCTTTCTTT. The chain couples TRBV6-2 or TRBV6-3 to TRBJ1-1; D not resolved. The CDR3 totals 14 residues. CDR1 is MNHEY, CDR2 SVGEGT, per germline. V lost 5 bases, J lost 4 bases, and 14 bases lay in between.